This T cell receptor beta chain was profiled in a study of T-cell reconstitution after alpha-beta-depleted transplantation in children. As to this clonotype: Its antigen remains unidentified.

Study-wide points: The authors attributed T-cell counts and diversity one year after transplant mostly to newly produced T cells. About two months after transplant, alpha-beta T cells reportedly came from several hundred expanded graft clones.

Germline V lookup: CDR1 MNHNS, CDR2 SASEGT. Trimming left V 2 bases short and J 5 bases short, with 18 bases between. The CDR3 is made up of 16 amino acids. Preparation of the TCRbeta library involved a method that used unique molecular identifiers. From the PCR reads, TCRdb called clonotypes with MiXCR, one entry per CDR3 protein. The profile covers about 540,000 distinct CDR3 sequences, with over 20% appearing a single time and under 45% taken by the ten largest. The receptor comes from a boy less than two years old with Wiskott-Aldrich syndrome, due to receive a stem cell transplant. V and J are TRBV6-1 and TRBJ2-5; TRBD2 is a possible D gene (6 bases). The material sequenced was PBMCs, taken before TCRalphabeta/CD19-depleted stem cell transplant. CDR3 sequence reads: CASSESWRGVRETQYF. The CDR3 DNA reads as TGTGCCAGCAGTGAATCCTGGAGGGGCGTCCGCGAGACCCAGTACTTC.